There are a few counts of the clone carrying this T cell receptor (beta chain). The antigen is undetermined. It was with a sample-barcoded 5' primer and a J-beta primer mix that a second PCR of roughly 6 to 11 cycles was run. TCRdb re-derived calls from the 5' RACE reads in MiXCR, one entry per CDR3 protein. The data show around 780,000 distinct CDR3 sequences, with just over 55% seen just once and about a quarter held by the top ten. The data derive from a study of blood T cells in healthy people across ages. Study-wide results and limits: Changes in expanded clonotypes were possibly confounded, as the CMV status of donors was unknown.

Drawn from each donor were 8.5 to 10 milliliters of peripheral blood. J lost 3 bases, V lost 0 bases, and 5 bases had no gene match. The CDR3 contains 15 residues. The germline V gene encodes CDR1 SGHRS and CDR2 YFSETQ. The sequencing sample was made of blood. The rearrangement uses TRBV5-1 and TRBJ1-2; TRBD1 agrees at 7 bases. The clonotype originates from a man aged 40-55 years in good health. The CDR3 is CASSLARGLDYGYTF. CDR3 sequence (DNA): TGCGCCAGCAGCTTGGCTAGGGGGCTCGACTATGGCTACACCTTC.